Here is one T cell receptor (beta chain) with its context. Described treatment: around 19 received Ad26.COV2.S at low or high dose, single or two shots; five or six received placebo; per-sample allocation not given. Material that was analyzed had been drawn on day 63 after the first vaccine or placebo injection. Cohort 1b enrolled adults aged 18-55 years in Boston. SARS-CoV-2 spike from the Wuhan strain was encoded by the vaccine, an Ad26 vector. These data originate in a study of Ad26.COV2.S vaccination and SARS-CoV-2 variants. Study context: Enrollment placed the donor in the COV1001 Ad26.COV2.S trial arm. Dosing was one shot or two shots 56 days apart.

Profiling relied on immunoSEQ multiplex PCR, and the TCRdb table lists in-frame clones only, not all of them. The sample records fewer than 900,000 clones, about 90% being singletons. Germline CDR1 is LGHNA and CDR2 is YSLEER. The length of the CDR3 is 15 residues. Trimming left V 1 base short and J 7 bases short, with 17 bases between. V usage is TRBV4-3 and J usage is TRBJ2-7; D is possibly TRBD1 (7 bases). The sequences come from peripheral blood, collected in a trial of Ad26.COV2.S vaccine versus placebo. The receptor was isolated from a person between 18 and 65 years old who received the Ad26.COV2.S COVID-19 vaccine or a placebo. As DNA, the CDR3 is TGCGCCAGCAGCCAAGCGGGGAAGGGGGCGGGGGAGCAGTACTTC. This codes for CASSQAGKGAGEQYF.